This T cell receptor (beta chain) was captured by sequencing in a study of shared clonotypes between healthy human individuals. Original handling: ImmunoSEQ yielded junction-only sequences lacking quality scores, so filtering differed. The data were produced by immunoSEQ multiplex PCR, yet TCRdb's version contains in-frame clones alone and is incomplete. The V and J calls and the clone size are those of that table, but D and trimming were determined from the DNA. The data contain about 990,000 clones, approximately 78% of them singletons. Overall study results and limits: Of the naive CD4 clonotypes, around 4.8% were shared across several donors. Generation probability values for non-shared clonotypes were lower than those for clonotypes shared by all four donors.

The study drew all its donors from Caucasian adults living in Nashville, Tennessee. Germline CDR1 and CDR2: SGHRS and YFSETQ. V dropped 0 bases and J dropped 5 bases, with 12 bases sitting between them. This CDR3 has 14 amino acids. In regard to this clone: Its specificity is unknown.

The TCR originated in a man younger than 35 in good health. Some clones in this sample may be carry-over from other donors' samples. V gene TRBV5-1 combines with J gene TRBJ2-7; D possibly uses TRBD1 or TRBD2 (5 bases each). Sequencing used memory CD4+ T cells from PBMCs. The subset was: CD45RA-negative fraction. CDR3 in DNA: TGCGCCAGCAGCTTGGTTGGGACGGCTAACGAGCAGTACTTC. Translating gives CASSLVGTANEQYF.